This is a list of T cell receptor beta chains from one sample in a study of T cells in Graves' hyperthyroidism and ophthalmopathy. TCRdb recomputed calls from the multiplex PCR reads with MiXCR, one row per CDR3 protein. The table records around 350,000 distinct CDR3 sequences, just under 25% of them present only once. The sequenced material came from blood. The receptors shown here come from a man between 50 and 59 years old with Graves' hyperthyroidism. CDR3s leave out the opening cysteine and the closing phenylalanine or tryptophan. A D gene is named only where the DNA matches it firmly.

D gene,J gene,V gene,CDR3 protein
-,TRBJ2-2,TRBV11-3,ASSSEPFGELF
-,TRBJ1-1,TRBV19,ASTGQFAEAF
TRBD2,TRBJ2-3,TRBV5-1,ASSLRGLADTDTQY
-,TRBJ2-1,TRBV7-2,ASSFEWLVGSKF
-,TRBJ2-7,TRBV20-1,SASSSEIPYEQY
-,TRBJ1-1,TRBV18,ASSPSSNTEAF
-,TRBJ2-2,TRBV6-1,ASSEWGSGELF
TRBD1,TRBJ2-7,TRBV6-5,ASSYSKRGRGYEQY
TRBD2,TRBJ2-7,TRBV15,ATSVSGESYEQY
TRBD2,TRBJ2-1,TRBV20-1,SAQRASGNHEQF
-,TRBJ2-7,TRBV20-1,SARGQSFYEQY
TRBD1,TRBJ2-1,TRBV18,ASSQEQGAVNEQF
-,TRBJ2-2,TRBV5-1,ASSLVTENTGELF
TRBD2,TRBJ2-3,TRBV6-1,ASRTDRGTSATDTQY